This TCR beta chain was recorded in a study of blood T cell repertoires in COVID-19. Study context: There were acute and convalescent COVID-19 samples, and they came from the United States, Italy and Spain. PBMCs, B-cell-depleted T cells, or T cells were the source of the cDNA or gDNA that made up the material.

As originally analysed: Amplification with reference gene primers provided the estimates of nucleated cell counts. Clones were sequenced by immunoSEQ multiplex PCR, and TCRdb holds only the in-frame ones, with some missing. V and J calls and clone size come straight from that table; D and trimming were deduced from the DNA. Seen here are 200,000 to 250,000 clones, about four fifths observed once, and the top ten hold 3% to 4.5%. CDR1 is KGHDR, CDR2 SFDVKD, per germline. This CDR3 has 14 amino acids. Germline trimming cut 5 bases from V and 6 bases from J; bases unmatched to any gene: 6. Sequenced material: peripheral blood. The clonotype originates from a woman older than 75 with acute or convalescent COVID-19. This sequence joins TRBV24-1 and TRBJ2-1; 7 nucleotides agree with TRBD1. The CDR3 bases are TGTGCCACCAGTGGTTCTGGGACAGTCAATGAGCAGTTCTTC. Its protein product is CATSGSGTVNEQFF.